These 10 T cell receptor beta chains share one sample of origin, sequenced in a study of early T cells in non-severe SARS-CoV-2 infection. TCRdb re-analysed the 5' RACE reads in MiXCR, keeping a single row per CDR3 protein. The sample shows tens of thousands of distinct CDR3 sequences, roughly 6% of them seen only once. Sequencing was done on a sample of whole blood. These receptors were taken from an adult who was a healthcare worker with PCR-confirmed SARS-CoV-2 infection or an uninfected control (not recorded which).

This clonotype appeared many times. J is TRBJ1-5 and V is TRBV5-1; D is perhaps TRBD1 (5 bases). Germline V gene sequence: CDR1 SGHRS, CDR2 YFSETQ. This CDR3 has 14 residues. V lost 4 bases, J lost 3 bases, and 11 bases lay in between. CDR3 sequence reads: CASSPDSLNQPQHF. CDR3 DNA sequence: TGCGCCAGCAGCCCCGACAGCCTCAATCAGCCCCAGCATTTT.

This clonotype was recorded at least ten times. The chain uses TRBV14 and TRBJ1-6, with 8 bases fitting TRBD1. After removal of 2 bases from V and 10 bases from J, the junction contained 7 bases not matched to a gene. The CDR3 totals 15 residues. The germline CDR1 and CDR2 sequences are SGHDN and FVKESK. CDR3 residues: CASSQLDRDYSPLHF. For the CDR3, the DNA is TGTGCCAGCAGCCAATTGGACAGGGATTACTCACCCCTCCACTTT.

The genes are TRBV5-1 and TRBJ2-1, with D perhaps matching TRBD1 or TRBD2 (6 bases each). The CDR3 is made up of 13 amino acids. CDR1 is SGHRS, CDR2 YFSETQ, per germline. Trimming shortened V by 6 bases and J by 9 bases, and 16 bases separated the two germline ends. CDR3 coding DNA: TGCGCCAGCACCCAGGGCAGGGGAGGTGAGCAGTTCTTC. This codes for CASTQGRGGEQFF.

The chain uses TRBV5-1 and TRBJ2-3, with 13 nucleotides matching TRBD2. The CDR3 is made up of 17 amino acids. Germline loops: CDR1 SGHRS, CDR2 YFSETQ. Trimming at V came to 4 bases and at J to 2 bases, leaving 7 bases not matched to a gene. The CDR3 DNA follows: TGCGCCAGCAGCGCGGCCGGGACTAGCGGGGCCACAGATACGCAGTATTTT. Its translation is CASSAAGTSGATDTQYF.

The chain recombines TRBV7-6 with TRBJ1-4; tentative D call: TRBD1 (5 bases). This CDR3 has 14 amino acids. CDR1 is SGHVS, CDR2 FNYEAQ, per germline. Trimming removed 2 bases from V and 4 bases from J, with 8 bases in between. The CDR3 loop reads CASSLWGGNEKLFF. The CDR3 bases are TGTGCCAGCAGCTTATGGGGGGGTAATGAAAAACTGTTTTTT. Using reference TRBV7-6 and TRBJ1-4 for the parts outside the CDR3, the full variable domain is GAGVSQSPRYKVTKRGQDVALRCDPISGHVSLYWYRQALGQGPEFLTYFNYEAQQDKSGLPNDRFSAERPEGSISTLTIQRTEQRDSAMYRCASSLWGGNEKLFFGSGTQLSVL.

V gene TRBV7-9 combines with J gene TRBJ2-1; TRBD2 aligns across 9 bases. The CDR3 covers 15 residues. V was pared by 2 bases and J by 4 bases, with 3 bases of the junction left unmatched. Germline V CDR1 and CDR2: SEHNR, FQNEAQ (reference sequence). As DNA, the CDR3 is TGTGCCAGCAGCTTAATGAGCGGGGGGTACAATGAGCAGTTCTTC. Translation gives CASSLMSGGYNEQFF.

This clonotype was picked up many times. Written as DNA, the CDR3 is TGTGCCAGCAGTGAATCGGGGGATGAAAAACTGTTTTTT. Its translation: CASSESGDEKLFF. The J gene is TRBJ1-4, the V gene TRBV25-1; perhaps TRBD1 as D (5 bases). The germline V and J ends were trimmed by 1 base and 6 bases, with 6 bases remaining between them. Germline CDR1 and CDR2: MGHDK and SYGVNS. The CDR3 contains 13 residues.

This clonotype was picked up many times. The CDR3 loop is CSAKGPLSSYNSPLHF. Written as DNA, the CDR3 is TGCAGTGCGAAGGGACCGCTGAGCTCCTATAATTCACCCCTCCACTTT. This chain joins TRBV20-1 and TRBJ1-6; D is possibly TRBD1 (5 bases). Germline lookup yields CDR1 DFQATT and CDR2 SNEGSKA (reference sequence). This CDR3 has 16 residues. Trimming pared 6 bases from V and 0 bases from J, leaving 15 bases between.

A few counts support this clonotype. DNA of the CDR3: TGCAGTGCTAGATCTCGGACAGGGGGAACTAATGAAAAACTGTTTTTT. Its protein is CSARSRTGGTNEKLFF. The chain joins TRBV20-1 to TRBJ1-4; 10 positions match TRBD1. The CDR3 is made up of 16 amino acids. Trimming cost V 2 bases and J 1 base; bases outside gene matches: 4. In germline, CDR1 is DFQATT, CDR2 SNEGSKA (reference sequence).

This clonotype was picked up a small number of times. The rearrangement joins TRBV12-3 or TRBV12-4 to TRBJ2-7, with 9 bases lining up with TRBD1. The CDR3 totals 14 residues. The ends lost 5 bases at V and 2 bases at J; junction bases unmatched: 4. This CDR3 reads CASSPQGATYEQYF. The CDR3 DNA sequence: TGTGCCAGCAGTCCACAGGGGGCTACCTACGAGCAGTACTTC.